This T cell receptor (beta chain) was recovered during a study of shared clonotypes between healthy human individuals. As for the study in general: Researchers drew samples from a couple of women and a few men aged 18 to 49.

TCRdb's copy holds only in-frame clones and misses some; the assay was immunoSEQ multiplex PCR. The sample has about 330,000 clones, under 80% seen once. The CDR3 is made up of 15 amino acids. Trimming stripped 1 base from V and 5 bases from J, with 11 bases between. CDR1 and CDR2 (germline): SGHVS, FQNEAQ. Overall study findings and caveats: Genetic and exposure-history diversity was limited by the few donors. Only blood samples were collected, and tissue repertoires likely differ.

Note on this clone: As yet, its antigen is unknown.

Healthy HIV-negative adults with no recent acute infections or vaccinations were recruited as donors. The sequenced sample consisted of memory CD4+ T cells sorted from blood. Regarding subset: CD45RA-negative fraction. The chain is built from TRBV7-8 and TRBJ1-4, with D maybe TRBD1 (5 bases). The origin of this receptor is a man aged 30 to 39 in good health. This chain's CDR3 is CASSLDGAPNEKLFF. CDR3 DNA: TGTGCCAGCAGCTTAGACGGGGCCCCGAATGAAAAACTGTTTTTT.